This passage covers 2 T cell receptor beta chains from one sample sequenced in a study of blood T cells in healthy people across ages. The second PCR ran roughly 7 to 12 cycles with a sample-barcoded 5' primer and J-beta primers. Each CDR3 protein gets one entry after TCRdb re-called the 5' RACE reads with MiXCR. The data contain fewer than 1 million distinct CDR3 sequences, more than 40% of them seen just once; the ten biggest clones take up around 21%. The sample consisted of blood. These receptors were taken from a man aged 60 to 69 in good health.

In its sample, this clonotype was seen once. The V call is TRBV5-1, the J call TRBJ2-2; 8 bases map to TRBD1. The trim removed 4 bases at V and 2 bases at J, leaving 10 bases unmatched. CDR3 length: 17 amino acids. Germline values: CDR1 SGHRS, CDR2 YFSETQ. This CDR3 is CASSRRGPGGNTGELFF. CDR3 coding DNA: TGCGCCAGCAGCCGCAGGGGGCCCGGGGGAAACACCGGGGAGCTGTTTTTT.

This sequence joins TRBV7-9 and TRBJ1-1; D not certain. The CDR3 is 13 amino acids. Germline loops: CDR1 SEHNR, CDR2 FQNEAQ (reference sequence). Trimming pared 5 bases from V and 6 bases from J, leaving 13 bases between. The CDR3 nucleotides are TGTGCCAGCAGCGTAGAGATTCTCTCTGAAGCTTTCTTT. It is translated as CASSVEILSEAFF.